These T cell receptor beta chains were read from a single sample in a study of response to subunit inactivated influenza vaccine. TCRdb processed the RT-PCR reads anew with MiXCR; each CDR3 protein has one entry. The sample includes approximately 480,000 distinct CDR3 sequences, 11% of them seen just once. The sample was PBMCs from blood, taken roughly 6 weeks after vaccination. The source of these receptors is a middle-aged man who received an inactivated influenza vaccine. Each CDR3 is given with its conserved first and last residue. D genes are given only for firm matches. Clone size is shown for a subset of rows, as once, few, many or a class of expanded clone.

>TRBJ2-5|TRBV20-1|few|-
TGCAGTGCTCTAGAGTTGGCGAGAGGAGCGACCCAGTACTTC
CSALELARGATQYF
>TRBJ2-7|TRBV29-1|many|TRBD1
TGCAGCGCCAAGAGACAGGGGGTTTACGAGCAGTACTTC
CSAKRQGVYEQYF
>TRBJ2-7|TRBV18|-|TRBD1
TGTGCCAGCTCGACGAGGTTGGGGACAGGCTACGAGCAGTACTTC
CASSTRLGTGYEQYF
>TRBJ2-1|TRBV20-1|many|-
TGCAGTGCCCTGAGAGGGCGTATCTCCTACAATGAGCAGTTCTTC
CSALRGRISYNEQFF
>TRBJ2-2|TRBV6-5|many|-
TGTGCCAGCAGTTACTCTACCACAGGGCTCACCGGGGAGCTGTTTTTT
CASSYSTTGLTGELFF
>TRBJ2-4|TRBV11-2|few|TRBD1
TGTGCCAGCAGCCTTTCGGGACAGGTCGTCGGAGAAAACATTCAGTACTTC
CASSLSGQVVGENIQYF
>TRBJ2-5|TRBV20-1|many|-
TGCAGTGCTAGGAGGCTGGACAGTTCGACCCAGTACTTC
CSARRLDSSTQYF
>TRBJ2-7|TRBV12-3/TRBV12-4|many|-
TGTGCCAGCAGTCGGACTGGCAGCTCCTACGAGCAGTACTTC
CASSRTGSSYEQYF
>TRBJ2-3|TRBV7-2|-|-
TGTGCCAGCAGCTTATCCGGCCCCAGGGGTCCAGATACGCAGTATTTT
CASSLSGPRGPDTQYF
>TRBJ2-1|TRBV10-3|-|TRBD2
TGTGCCATCAGAGGACTAGCGGGAGGGCCGTTGAATGAGCAGTTCTTC
CAIRGLAGGPLNEQFF
>TRBJ1-4|TRBV5-1|-|-
TGCGCCAGCAGCCCAGGGAGGCAGCGTAATGAAAAACTGTTTTTT
CASSPGRQRNEKLFF
>TRBJ2-3|TRBV7-9|-|-
TGTGCCAGCAGCCAAGCCGGGGGGCGGACAGATACGCAGTATTTT
CASSQAGGRTDTQYF
>TRBJ2-7|TRBV29-1|-|-
TGCAGCGTTATCTGGGCCTGGGGGGTCTACGAGCAGTACTTC
CSVIWAWGVYEQYF
>TRBJ2-1|TRBV7-2|few|TRBD1
TGTGCCAGCAGCCCCCAGGGGACAGGGGGCGGGAATGAGCAGTTCTTC
CASSPQGTGGGNEQFF
>TRBJ2-3|TRBV5-1|-|TRBD2
TGCGCCAGCAGCTTACACCTCACTAGCGGCAGCACAGATACGCAGTATTTT
CASSLHLTSGSTDTQYF
>TRBJ2-7|TRBV20-1|many|TRBD1
TGCAGTGCTAGAGGTCTTCGGACAGGGTACTCCTACGAGCAGTACTTC
CSARGLRTGYSYEQYF
>TRBJ2-2|TRBV5-1|-|TRBD1
TGCGCCAGCAGGCCAGGGACAGTGAACACCGGGGAGCTGTTTTTT
CASRPGTVNTGELFF
>TRBJ2-1|TRBV11-2|many|-
TGTGCCAGCAGCCGAGGACGGGGGCAGTTCTTC
CASSRGRGQFF
>TRBJ2-6|TRBV7-8|few|-
TGTGCCAGCAGCTTACGATATCAGCCCAGCTCTGGGGCCAACGTCCTGACTTTC
CASSLRYQPSSGANVLTF
>TRBJ2-7|TRBV29-1|many|-
TGCAGCGTCGAGGCAGGGGCCAGGTACGAGCAGTACTTC
CSVEAGARYEQYF
>TRBJ2-4|TRBV20-1|many|-
TGCAGTTTCACGACCGTGCCCAAAAACATTCAGTACTTC
CSFTTVPKNIQYF
>TRBJ2-3|TRBV9|few|TRBD1
TGTGCCAGCAGCGTAGCACCAGGGGGCCGTGGAACAGATACGCAGTATTTT
CASSVAPGGRGTDTQYF
>TRBJ2-1|TRBV11-2|-|TRBD1
TGTGCCAGCAGCTTAGGAATTGGCGGCTCCGGGACAGGGTTATTCAATGAGCAGTTCTTC
CASSLGIGGSGTGLFNEQFF
>TRBJ2-5|TRBV5-1|-|-
TGCGCCAGCAGCCTACCAGTTGTGGGACCGATCCAAGAGACCCAGTACTTC
CASSLPVVGPIQETQYF
>TRBJ1-5|TRBV20-1|few|TRBD1
TGCAGTGCTAGAGAGCCCAGGGGGGACCTTCATAGCAATCAGCCCCAGCATTTT
CSAREPRGDLHSNQPQHF
>TRBJ2-7|TRBV5-1|-|-
TGCGCCAGCAGCCCACTAGCCGGGACAGAGTACTACGAGCAGTACTTC
CASSPLAGTEYYEQYF
>TRBJ2-1|TRBV6-1|few|TRBD1
TGTGCCAGCAGTGAGGAGGACAGGGGGCAAAATGAGCAGTTCTTC
CASSEEDRGQNEQFF
>TRBJ2-1|TRBV24-1|-|-
TGTGCCACCAGTGATGACCTTTCCCCCTACAATGAGCAGTTCTTC
CATSDDLSPYNEQFF
>TRBJ1-2|TRBV10-3|many|-
TGTGCCATCAAAGGGTACCGGGACTATGGCTACACCTTC
CAIKGYRDYGYTF
>TRBJ2-1|TRBV20-1|few|TRBD2
TGCAGTGCTAGGGGCCCGGGAGGTCGCAATGAGCAGTTCTTC
CSARGPGGRNEQFF
>TRBJ2-1|TRBV7-8|few|TRBD1
TGTGCCAGCAGCTGGAGGGACAGGGTTGTTGAGCAGTTCTTC
CASSWRDRVVEQFF
>TRBJ1-4|TRBV12-3/TRBV12-4|few|-
TGTGCCAGCAGGCACGCGCTCGGGACTAATGAAAAACTGTTTTTT
CASRHALGTNEKLFF
>TRBJ2-7|TRBV25-1|-|-
TGTGCCAGCAGTGAATATAGATTCGGCGAGCAGTACTTC
CASSEYRFGEQYF
>TRBJ2-1|TRBV12-3/TRBV12-4|-|TRBD2
TGTGCCAGCAGTTTCGCGGGGGGGCACAATGAGCAGTTCTTC
CASSFAGGHNEQFF
>TRBJ2-7|TRBV4-2|few|-
TGTGCCAGCAGCCAAGTCGGGGGATCCTACGAGCAGTACTTC
CASSQVGGSYEQYF
>TRBJ1-4|TRBV6-5|few|-
TGTGCCAGCAGTTACCAGTCAGGGTTTGAAAAACTGTTTTTT
CASSYQSGFEKLFF
>TRBJ2-1|TRBV15|few|TRBD1
TGTGCCACCAGCAGACGACAGGGGAATGAGCAGTTCTTC
CATSRRQGNEQFF
>TRBJ2-4|TRBV6-2/TRBV6-3|few|-
TGTGCCAGCAGTTTAAGGGTGAAAAACATTCAGTACTTC
CASSLRVKNIQYF
>TRBJ1-1|TRBV2|-|-
TGTGCCAGCAGTGAAGGGGGGACGGTAAACACTGAAGCTTTCTTT
CASSEGGTVNTEAFF
>TRBJ2-7|TRBV28|-|TRBD1
TGTGCCAGCAGTTGGGGGACAGGGGGCGCAGGGGAGCAGTACTTC
CASSWGTGGAGEQYF
>TRBJ2-3|TRBV5-5|few|TRBD2
TGTGCCAGCAGCACCCAGGGACTAGCGGGAGATACGCAGTATTTT
CASSTQGLAGDTQYF
>TRBJ2-7|TRBV12-3/TRBV12-4|few|-
TGTGCCAGCACTCGGGGCCCGGGGGAGCAGTACTTC
CASTRGPGEQYF
>TRBJ2-7|TRBV20-1|-|-
TGCAGTGCTAGGAGGGAGTGGGAGCAGTACTTC
CSARREWEQYF
>TRBJ2-4|TRBV23-1|-|-
TGCGCCAGCAGTCAATCTGCGGGACAGCTAGCCAAAAACATTCAGTACTTC
CASSQSAGQLAKNIQYF
>TRBJ1-5|TRBV20-1|-|-
TGCAGTGCTAGTGGCGGTTTAGGAGCTCGCACAGATACGCAGCATTTT
CSASGGLGARTDTQHF
>TRBJ1-1|TRBV5-1|-|-
TGCGCCAGCAGCCGACGCCCGCAGGGCACGAACACTGAAGCTTTCTTT
CASSRRPQGTNTEAFF
>TRBJ1-4|TRBV7-2|-|-
TGTGCCAGCAGCCTCTCTCCCGGCGTTAATGAAAAACTGTTTTTT
CASSLSPGVNEKLFF
>TRBJ2-7|TRBV15|many|TRBD1
TGTGCCACCAGCAGAGATCAGGGGGCATTTAACGAGCAGTACTTC
CATSRDQGAFNEQYF
>TRBJ2-7|TRBV4-2|-|TRBD1
TGTGCCAGCAGCCAAGAAGAGGACAGGGTGTACGAGCAGTACTTC
CASSQEEDRVYEQYF
>TRBJ2-1|TRBV5-1|-|-
TGCGCCAGCAGCTTGGACGTGGGGGACTACAATGAGCAGTTCTTC
CASSLDVGDYNEQFF
>TRBJ1-2|TRBV3-1|-|-
TGTGCCAGCAGCCAAGATGTATCTTTAGGGCCTTGGTATGGCTACACCTTC
CASSQDVSLGPWYGYTF
>TRBJ1-2|TRBV28|few|-
TGTGCCAGCAGTTTATTGCACGACTATGGCTACACCTTC
CASSLLHDYGYTF
>TRBJ1-1|TRBV4-3|few|TRBD1
TGCGCCAGCAGCCCGTGGACAGGTATGAACACTGAAGCTTTCTTT
CASSPWTGMNTEAFF
>TRBJ2-7|TRBV5-6|-|-
TGTGCCAGCAGCATTTATGGGGTCCACGAGCAGTACTTC
CASSIYGVHEQYF
>TRBJ2-1|TRBV7-2|many|TRBD2
TGTGCCAGCACCGTACCGGGACTAGCTTACAATGAGCAGTTCTTC
CASTVPGLAYNEQFF
>TRBJ2-7|TRBV9|few|TRBD2
TGTGCCAGCAGCGTAGATGGAGCGGGAGTAGGGGAGCAGTACTTC
CASSVDGAGVGEQYF
>TRBJ1-3|TRBV29-1|few|-
TGCAGCGCCCGGACCCCATCTGGAAACACCATATATTTT
CSARTPSGNTIYF